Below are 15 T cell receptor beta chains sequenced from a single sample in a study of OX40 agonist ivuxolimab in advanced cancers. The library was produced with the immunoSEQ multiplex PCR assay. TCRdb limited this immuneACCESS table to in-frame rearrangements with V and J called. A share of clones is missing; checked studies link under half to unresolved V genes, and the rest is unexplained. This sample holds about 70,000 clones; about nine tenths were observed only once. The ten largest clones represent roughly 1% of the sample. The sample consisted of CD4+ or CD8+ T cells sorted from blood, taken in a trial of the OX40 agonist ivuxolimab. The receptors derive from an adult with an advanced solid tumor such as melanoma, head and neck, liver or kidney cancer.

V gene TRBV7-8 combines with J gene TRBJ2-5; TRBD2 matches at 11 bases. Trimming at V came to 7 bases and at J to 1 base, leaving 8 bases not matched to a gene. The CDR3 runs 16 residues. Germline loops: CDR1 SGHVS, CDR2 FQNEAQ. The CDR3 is CASKLTSGGIQETQYF. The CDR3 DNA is TGTGCCAGCAAACTTACTAGCGGGGGCATCCAAGAGACCCAGTACTTC.

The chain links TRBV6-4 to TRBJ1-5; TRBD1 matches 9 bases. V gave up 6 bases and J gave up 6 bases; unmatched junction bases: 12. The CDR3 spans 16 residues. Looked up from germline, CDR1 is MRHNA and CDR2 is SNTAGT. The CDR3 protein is CASSGPGQGTSQPQHF. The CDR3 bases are TGTGCCAGCAGCGGCCCGGGACAGGGTACTAGTCAGCCCCAGCATTTT.

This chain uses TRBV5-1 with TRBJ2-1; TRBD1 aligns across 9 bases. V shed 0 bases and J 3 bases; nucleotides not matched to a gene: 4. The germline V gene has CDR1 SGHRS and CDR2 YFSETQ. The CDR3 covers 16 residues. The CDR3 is CASSLEGQGYYNEQFF. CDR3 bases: TGCGCCAGCAGCTTGGAGGGACAGGGATACTACAATGAGCAGTTCTTC.

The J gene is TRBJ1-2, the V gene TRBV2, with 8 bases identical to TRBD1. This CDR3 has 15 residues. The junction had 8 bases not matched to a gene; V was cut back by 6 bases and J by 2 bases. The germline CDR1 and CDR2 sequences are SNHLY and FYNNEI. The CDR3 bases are TGTGCCAGCAGGAATGACAGGGGACTCAACTATGGCTACACCTTC. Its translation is CASRNDRGLNYGYTF.

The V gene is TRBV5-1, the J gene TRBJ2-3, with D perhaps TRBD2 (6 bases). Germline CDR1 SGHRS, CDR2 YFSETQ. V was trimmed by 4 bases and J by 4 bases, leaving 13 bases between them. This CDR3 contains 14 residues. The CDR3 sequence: CASSETRGADTQYF. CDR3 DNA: TGCGCCAGCAGCGAGACCCGCGGGGCAGATACGCAGTATTTT.

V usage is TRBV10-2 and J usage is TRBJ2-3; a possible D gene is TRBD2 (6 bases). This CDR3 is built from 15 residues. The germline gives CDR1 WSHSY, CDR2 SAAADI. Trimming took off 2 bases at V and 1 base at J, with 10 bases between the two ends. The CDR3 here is CASSEPGEGTDTQYF. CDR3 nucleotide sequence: TGCGCCAGCAGTGAGCCGGGAGAGGGCACAGATACGCAGTATTTT.

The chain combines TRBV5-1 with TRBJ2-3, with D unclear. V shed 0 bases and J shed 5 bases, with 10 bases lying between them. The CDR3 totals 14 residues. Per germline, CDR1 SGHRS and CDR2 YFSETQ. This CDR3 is CASSLAKSGDTQYF. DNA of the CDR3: TGCGCCAGCAGCTTGGCCAAGTCGGGAGATACGCAGTATTTT.

CDR3 in DNA: TGTGCCAGCAGCGCACCACAGGGAAGGCAAGAGACCCAGTACTTC. This codes for CASSAPQGRQETQYF. The chain is built from TRBV7-9 and TRBJ2-5; TRBD1 might be the D (6 bases). The CDR3 length is 15 residues. Deletions cut 5 bases from V and 2 bases from J, with 15 bases between. CDR1 SEHNR and CDR2 FQNEAQ come from the germline V gene (reference sequence). The full variable domain, with the rest looked up from reference TRBV7-9 and TRBJ2-5, is DTGVSQNPRHKITKRGQNVTFRCDPISEHNRLYWYRQTLGQGPEFLTYFQNEAQLEKSRLLSDRFSAERPKGSFSTLEIQRTEQGDSAMYLCASSAPQGRQETQYFGPGTRLLVL.

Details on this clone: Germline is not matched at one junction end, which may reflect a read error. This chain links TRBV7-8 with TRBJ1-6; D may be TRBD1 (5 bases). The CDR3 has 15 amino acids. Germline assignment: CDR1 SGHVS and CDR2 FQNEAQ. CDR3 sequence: CANSQTDSYNSPLHF. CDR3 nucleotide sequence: TGTGCCAACAGCCAGACAGATAGCTATAATTCACCCCTCCACTTT.

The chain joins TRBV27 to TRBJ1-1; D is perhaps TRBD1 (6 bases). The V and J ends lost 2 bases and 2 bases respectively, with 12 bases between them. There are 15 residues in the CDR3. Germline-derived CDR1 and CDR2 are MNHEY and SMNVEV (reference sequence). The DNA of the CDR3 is TGTGCCAGCAGTTTAGGTGGGACATATAACACTGAAGCTTTCTTT. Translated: CASSLGGTYNTEAFF.

The CDR3 nucleotides are TGTGCCAGCAGTTACTCCCGGGGTACCACTGAAGCTTTCTTT. Residues: CASSYSRGTTEAFF. The rearrangement joins TRBV6-6 to TRBJ1-1; D is undetermined. The CDR3 has 14 amino acids. The germline V and J ends were trimmed by 0 bases and 4 bases, with 9 bases remaining between them. Per the germline V gene, CDR1 is MNHNY and CDR2 is SVGAGI (reference sequence).

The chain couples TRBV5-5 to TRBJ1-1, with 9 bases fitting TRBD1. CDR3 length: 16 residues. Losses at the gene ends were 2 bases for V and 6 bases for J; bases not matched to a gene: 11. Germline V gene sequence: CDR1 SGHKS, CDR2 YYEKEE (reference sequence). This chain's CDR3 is CASSFGQGPILPEAFF. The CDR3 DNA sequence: TGTGCCAGCAGCTTCGGACAGGGGCCTATACTGCCTGAAGCTTTCTTT.

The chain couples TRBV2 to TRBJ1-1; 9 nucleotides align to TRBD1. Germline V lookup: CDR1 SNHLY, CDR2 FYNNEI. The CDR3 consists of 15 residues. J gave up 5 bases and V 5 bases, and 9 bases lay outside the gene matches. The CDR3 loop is CASSTATGGWTEAFF. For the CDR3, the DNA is TGTGCCAGCAGTACGGCGACAGGGGGATGGACTGAAGCTTTCTTT.

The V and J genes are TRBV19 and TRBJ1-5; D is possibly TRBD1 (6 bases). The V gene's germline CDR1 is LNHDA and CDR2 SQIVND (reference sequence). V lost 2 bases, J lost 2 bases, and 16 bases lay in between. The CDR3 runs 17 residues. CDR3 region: CASSIIRGRDGNQPQHF. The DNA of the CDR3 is TGTGCCAGTAGTATAATCAGGGGTAGGGATGGCAATCAGCCCCAGCATTTT.

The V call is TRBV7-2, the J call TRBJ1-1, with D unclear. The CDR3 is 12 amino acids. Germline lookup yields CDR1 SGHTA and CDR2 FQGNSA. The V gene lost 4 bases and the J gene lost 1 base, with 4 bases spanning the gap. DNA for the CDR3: TGTGCCAGCAGCTACCAGAACACTGAAGCTTTCTTT. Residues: CASSYQNTEAFF. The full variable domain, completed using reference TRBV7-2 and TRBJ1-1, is GAGVSQSPSNKVTEKGKDVELRCDPISGHTALYWYRQSLGQGLEFLIYFQGNSAPDKSGLPSDRFSAERTGGSVSTLTIQRTQQEDSAVYLCASSYQNTEAFFGQGTRLTVV.